This T cell receptor beta chain is from a study of blood T cell repertoires in COVID-19 (dated by TCRdb to about 2020). Concerning the study at large: Collaborator samples came from the United States, Italy and Spain and covered acute and convalescent phases of COVID-19. Samples came from the ongoing ImmuneRACE study (first 160 participants) plus 1,254 subjects from 6 global collaborators. The material from the prospective study consisted of cDNA or gDNA derived from T cells, B-cell-depleted T cells, or PBMCs. Nearly every sample came with metadata listing a de-identified subject ID, COVID-19 status, age in years and sex. The repertoires were made available in a free public database intended to serve as a resource for research on the immune response to SARS-CoV-2. Subjects who had been exposed to COVID-19, were actively infected with it, or had recovered from it provided the deeply sampled blood TCRbeta repertoires that made up the dataset. Where HLA class I and class II types were available, the types were taken from metadata supplied by the sample provider, not from assay-based typing. The paper's findings and limits, for the study overall: How much clinical and demographic metadata was included differed by source and by participant, and the metadata was provided uncurated.

The CDR3 starts with the cysteine, ends with the phenylalanine, and has 12 residues. Here the CDR3 DNA is all that survives: 36 bases in frame from base 1. From a lookup of the germline V gene (reference sequence), CDR1 and CDR2 are LGHDT and YNNKEL. At the junction V is shortened by 2 bases and J by 5 bases, with 6 bases in between. Comment on this clone: The specificity of this receptor is unknown. Per-base qualities were not stored, and no clone one base away is much larger.

Collaborating institutions collected whole blood in K2EDTA tubes following their own protocols. Collaborator samples were shipped for TCRbeta analysis as frozen whole blood, isolated PBMCs, or DNA extracted from either sample type. TCRbeta CDR3 regions were amplified from genomic DNA by means of the immunoSEQ Assay, a bias-controlled multiplex PCR. For the original study's pipeline: Nucleated cell counts per sample were estimated from amplification of reference gene primers within the assay. Sequence reads were collapsed and filtered to measure the absolute abundance of every unique TCRbeta CDR3 rearrangement. Productive Simpson clonality was computed per sample as the square root of Simpson's diversity index over productive rearrangements. TCRdb limited this immuneACCESS table to in-frame rearrangements with V and J called. A share of clones is missing; checked studies link under half to unresolved V genes, and the rest is unexplained. The V and J calls and the clone size are those of that table, but D and trimming were determined from the DNA. The sample table records about 150,000 clones; about four fifths of these occur just once. The ten largest clones add up to approximately 2% of the sample.

Source material: peripheral blood. This receptor was taken from an elderly woman with acute or convalescent COVID-19. The receptor chain draws on TRBV3-1 (or the pseudogene TRBV3-2) and TRBJ1-2, with the D gene too uncertain to name. The nucleotide sequence reads as follows: TGTGCCAGCAGCCAAAATCAGTATGGCTACACCTTC. It encodes CASSQNQYGYTF.